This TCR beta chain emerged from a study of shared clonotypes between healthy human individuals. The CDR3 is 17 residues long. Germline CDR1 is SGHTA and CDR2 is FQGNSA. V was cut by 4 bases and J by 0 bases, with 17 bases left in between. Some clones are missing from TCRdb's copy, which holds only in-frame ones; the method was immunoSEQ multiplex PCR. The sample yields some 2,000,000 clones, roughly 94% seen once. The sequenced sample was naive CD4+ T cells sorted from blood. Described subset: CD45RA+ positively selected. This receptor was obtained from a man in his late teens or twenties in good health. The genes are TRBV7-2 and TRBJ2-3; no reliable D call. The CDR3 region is CASSSPWLSVSTDTQYF. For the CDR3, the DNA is TGTGCCAGCAGCTCACCTTGGTTGAGCGTTAGCACAGATACGCAGTATTTT.